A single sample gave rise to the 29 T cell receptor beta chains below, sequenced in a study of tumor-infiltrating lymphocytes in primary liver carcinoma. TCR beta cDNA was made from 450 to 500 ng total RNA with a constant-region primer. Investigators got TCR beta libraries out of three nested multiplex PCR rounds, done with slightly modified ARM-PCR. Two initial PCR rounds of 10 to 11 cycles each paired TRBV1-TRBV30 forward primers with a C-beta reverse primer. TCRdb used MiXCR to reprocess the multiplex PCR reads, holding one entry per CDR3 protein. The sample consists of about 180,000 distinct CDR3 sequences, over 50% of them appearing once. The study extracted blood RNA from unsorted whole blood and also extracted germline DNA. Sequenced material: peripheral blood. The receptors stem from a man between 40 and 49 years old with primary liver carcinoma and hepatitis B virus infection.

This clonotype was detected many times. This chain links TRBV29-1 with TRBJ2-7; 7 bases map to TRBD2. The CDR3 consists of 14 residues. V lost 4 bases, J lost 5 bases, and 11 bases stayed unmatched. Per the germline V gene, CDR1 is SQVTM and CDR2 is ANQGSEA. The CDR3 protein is CSVVMAGAIDEQYF. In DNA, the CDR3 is TGCAGCGTTGTTATGGCGGGAGCAATAGACGAGCAGTACTTC.

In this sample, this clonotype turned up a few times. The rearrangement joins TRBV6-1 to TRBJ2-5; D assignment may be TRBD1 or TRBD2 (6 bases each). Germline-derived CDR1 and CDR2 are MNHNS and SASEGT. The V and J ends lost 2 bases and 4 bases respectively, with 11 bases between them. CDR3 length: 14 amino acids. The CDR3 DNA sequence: TGTGCCAGCAGTGAACACGGGGGCAGAGAGACCCAGTACTTC. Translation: CASSEHGGRETQYF.

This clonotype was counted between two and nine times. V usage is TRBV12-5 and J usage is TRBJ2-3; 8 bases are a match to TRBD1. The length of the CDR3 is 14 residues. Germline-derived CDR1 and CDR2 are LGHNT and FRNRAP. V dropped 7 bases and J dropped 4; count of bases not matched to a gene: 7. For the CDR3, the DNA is TGTGCTAGTGCCCCCGGACAGGGAGCAGATACGCAGTATTTT. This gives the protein CASAPGQGADTQYF.

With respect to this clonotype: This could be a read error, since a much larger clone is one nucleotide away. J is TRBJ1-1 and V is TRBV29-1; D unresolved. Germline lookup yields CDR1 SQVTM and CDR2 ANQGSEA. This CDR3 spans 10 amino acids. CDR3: CSVATAEVFF. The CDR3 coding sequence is TGCAGCGTGGCAACTGCTGAAGTTTTCTTT.

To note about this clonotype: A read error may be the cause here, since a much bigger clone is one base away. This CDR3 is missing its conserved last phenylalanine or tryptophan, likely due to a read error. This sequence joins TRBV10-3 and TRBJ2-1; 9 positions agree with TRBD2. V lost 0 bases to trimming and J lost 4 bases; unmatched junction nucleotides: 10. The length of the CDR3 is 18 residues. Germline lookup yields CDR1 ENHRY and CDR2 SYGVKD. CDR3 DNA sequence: TGTGCCATCAGTGAGTCAAGTAGCGGGAGTTCCTCGTACAATGAGCAGTTCTCC. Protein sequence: CAISESSSGSSSYNEQFS.

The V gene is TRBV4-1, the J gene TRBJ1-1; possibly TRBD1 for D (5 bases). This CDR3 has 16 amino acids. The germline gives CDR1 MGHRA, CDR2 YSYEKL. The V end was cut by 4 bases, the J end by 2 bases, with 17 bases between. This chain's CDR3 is CASSRVNGTANTEAFF. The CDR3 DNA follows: TGCGCCAGCAGCCGAGTCAACGGGACGGCTAACACTGAAGCTTTCTTT.

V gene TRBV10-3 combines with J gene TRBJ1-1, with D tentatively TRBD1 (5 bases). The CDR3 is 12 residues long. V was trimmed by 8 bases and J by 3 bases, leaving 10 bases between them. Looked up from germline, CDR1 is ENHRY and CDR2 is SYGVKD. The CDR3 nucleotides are TGTGCCATCCGGGACTGGGACACTGAAGCTTTCTTT. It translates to CAIRDWDTEAFF.

The CDR3 nucleotides are TGTGCCAGCAGCCCCCAAGGAGGACAGCGCTATGGCTACACCTTC. Protein: CASSPQGGQRYGYTF. This chain joins TRBV6-1 and TRBJ1-2; D possibly corresponds to TRBD1 (6 bases). Germline values: CDR1 MNHNS, CDR2 SASEGT. The CDR3 has 15 residues. V dropped 6 bases and J dropped 4 bases, with 18 bases sitting between them.

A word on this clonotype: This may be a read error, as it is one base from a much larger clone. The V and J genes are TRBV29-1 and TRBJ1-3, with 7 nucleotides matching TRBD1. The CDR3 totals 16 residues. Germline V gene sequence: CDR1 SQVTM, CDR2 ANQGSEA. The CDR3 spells CRRRDSHSLRGNTIYF. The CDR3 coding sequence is TGCAGGCGCCGGGACAGCCACTCCTTGAGAGGAAACACCATATATTTT.

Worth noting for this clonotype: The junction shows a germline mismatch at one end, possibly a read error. In DNA form, the CDR3 reads TGTGTCAGCAGCAAACTTTCTTCCCGCACAGATATGCAGTACTTT. It codes for CVSSKLSSRTDMQYF. The chain uses TRBV11-2 and TRBJ2-3; no clear D. Germline values: CDR1 SGHAT, CDR2 FQNNGV. The CDR3 consists of 15 residues.

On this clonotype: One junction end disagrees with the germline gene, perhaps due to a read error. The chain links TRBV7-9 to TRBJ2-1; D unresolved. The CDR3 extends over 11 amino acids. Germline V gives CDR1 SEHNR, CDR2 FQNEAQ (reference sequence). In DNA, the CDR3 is TGTGCCAACAGCTTATATAATGAGCAGTTCTTC. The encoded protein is CANSLYNEQFF.

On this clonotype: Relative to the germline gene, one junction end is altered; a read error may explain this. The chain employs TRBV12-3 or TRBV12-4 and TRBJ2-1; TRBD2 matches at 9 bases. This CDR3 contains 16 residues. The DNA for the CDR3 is TGTACCAGCAGTTCGATGACTAGCGGTAGATACAATGAGCAGTTCTTC. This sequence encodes CTSSSMTSGRYNEQFF.

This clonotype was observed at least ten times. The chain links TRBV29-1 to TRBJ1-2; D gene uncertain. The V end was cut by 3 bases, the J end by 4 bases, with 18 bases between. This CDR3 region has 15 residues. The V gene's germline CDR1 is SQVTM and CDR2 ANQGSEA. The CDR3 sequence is CSVEVQAEVSYGYTF. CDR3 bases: TGCAGCGTTGAGGTTCAAGCGGAAGTTAGCTATGGCTACACCTTC.

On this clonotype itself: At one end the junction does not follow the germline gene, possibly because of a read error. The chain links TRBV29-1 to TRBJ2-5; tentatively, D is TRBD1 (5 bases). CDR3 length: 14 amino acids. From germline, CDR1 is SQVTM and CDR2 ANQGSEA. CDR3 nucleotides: TGCAGCGTTGAAGGGGGCGGCCACCAAGAGACCCACTACTTC. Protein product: CSVEGGGHQETHYF.

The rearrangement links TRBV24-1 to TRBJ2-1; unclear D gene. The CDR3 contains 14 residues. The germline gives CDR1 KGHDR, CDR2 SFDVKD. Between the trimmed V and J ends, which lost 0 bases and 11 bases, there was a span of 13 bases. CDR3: CATSDLHHGNKQFF. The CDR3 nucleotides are TGTGCCACCAGTGATTTGCACCATGGTAATAAGCAGTTCTTC.

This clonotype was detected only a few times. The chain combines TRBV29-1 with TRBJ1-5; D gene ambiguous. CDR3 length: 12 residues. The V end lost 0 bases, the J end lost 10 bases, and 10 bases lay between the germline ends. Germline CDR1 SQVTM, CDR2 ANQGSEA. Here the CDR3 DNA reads TGCAGCGTTGAAGAAGAGGGATATCCCCAGCATTTT. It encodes CSVEEEGYPQHF.

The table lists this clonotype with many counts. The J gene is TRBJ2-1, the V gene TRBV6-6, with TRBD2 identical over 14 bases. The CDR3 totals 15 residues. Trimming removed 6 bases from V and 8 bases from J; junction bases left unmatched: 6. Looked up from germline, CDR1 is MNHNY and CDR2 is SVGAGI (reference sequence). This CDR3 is CASRRLAGGPHEQFF. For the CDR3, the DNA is TGTGCCAGCAGGAGACTAGCGGGAGGGCCACATGAGCAGTTCTTC.

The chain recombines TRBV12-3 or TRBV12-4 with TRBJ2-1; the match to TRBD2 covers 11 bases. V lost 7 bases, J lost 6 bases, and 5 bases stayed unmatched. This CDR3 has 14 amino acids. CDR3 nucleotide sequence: TGTGCCAGCACCTTAGCGGGAGGGCTCAATGAGCAGTTCTTC. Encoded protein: CASTLAGGLNEQFF.

DNA of the CDR3: TGCGCCAGCAGGGCCAAAGCACAGGGTCTTGGGGCCAACGTCCTGACTTTC. It is translated as CASRAKAQGLGANVLTF. The J gene is TRBJ2-6, the V gene TRBV4-1; possible D gene TRBD1, 6 bases. The CDR3 totals 17 residues. The V end was cut by 6 bases, the J end by 3 bases, with 18 bases between. Germline V lookup: CDR1 MGHRA, CDR2 YSYEKL.

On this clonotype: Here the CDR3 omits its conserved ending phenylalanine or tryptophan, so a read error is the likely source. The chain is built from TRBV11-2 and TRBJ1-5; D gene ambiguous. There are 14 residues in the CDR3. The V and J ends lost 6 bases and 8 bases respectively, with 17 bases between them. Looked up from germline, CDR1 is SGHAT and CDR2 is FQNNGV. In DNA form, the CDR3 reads TGTGCCAGCAGTACCGGACGGTTTCCCGAGCCCCAGCATTTA. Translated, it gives CASSTGRFPEPQHL.

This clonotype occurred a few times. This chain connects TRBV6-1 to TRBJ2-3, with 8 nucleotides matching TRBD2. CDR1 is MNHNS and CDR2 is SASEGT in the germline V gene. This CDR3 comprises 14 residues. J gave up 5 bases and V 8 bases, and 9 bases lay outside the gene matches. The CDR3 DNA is TGTGCCAGCGGTACCACGAGCGGGGGAGATACGCAGTATTTT. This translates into CASGTTSGGDTQYF.

This CDR3 reads CSVEGLARGKVLQYF. CDR3 coding DNA: TGCAGCGTTGAAGGACTAGCGAGGGGGAAGGTTTTGCAGTATTTT. The chain joins TRBV29-1 to TRBJ2-3; 8 bases match TRBD2. V dropped 1 base and J dropped 11; count of bases not matched to a gene: 14. This CDR3 has 15 amino acids. Germline CDR1 is SQVTM and CDR2 is ANQGSEA.

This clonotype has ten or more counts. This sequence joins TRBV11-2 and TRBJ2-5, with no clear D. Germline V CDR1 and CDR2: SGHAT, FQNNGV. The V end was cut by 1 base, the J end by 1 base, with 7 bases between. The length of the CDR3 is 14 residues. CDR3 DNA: TGTGCCAGCAGCTTAGGAGGCAGCCAAGAGACCCAGTACTTC. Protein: CASSLGGSQETQYF.

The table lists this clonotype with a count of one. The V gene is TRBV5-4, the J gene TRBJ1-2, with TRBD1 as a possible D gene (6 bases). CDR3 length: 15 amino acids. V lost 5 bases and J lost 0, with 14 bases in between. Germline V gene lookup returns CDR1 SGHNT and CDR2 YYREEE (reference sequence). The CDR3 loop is CASSIQGLTNYGYTF. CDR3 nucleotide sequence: TGTGCCAGCAGTATACAGGGCTTAACTAACTATGGCTACACCTTC. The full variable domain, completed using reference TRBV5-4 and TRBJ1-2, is ETGVTQSPTHLIKTRGQQVTLRCSSQSGHNTVSWYQQALGQGPQFIFQYYREEENGRGNFPPRFSGLQFPNYSSELNVNALELDDSALYLCASSIQGLTNYGYTFGSGTRLTVV.

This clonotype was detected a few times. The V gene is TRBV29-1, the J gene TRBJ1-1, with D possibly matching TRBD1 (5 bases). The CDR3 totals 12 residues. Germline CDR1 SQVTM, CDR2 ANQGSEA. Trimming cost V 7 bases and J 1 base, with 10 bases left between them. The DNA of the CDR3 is TGCAGCGAATCCGACAGGAACACTGAAGCTTTCTTT. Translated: CSESDRNTEAFF. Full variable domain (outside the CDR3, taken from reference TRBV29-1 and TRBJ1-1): SAVISQKPSRDICQRGTSLTIQCQVDSQVTMMFWYRQQPGQSLTLIATANQGSEATYESGFVIDKFPISRPNLTFSTLTVSNMSPEDSSIYLCSESDRNTEAFFGQGTRLTVV.

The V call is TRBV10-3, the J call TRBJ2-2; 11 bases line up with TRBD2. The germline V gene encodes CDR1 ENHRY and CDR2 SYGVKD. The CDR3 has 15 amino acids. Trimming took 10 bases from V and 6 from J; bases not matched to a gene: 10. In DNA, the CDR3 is TGTGCCACTCGGGACGTAGCGGGAGGGGCCGGGGAGCTGTTTTTT. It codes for CATRDVAGGAGELFF.

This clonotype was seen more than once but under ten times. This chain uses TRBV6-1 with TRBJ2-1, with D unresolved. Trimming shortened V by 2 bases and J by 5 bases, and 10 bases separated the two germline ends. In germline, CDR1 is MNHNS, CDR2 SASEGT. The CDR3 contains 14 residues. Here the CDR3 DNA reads TGTGCCAGCAGTGAAAACCCACAGAACAATGAGCAGTTCTTC. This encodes CASSENPQNNEQFF.

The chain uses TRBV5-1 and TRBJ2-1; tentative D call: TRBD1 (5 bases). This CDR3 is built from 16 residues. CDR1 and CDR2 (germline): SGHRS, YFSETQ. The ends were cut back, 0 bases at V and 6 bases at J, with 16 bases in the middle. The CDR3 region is CASSLGAAGFRNEQFF. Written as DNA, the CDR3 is TGCGCCAGCAGCTTGGGTGCGGCAGGGTTCCGCAATGAGCAGTTCTTC. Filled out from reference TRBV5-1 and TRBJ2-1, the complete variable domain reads KAGVTQTPRYLIKTRGQQVTLSCSPISGHRSVSWYQQTPGQGLQFLFEYFSETQRNKGNFPGRFSGRQFSNSRSEMNVSTLELGDSALYLCASSLGAAGFRNEQFFGPGTRLTVL.

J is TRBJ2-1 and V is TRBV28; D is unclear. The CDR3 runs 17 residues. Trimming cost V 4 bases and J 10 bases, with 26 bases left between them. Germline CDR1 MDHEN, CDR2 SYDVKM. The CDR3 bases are TGTGCCAGCAGTTATGGTGGTAGGTTGTGCCGGCTCGGGGAGCAGTTCTTC. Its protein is CASSYGGRLCRLGEQFF. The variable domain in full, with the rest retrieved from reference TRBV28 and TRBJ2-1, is DVKVTQSSRYLVKRTGEKVFLECVQDMDHENMFWYRQDPGLGLRLIYFSYDVKMKEKGDIPEGYSVSREKKERFSLILESASTNQTSMYLCASSYGGRLCRLGEQFFGPGTRLTVL.